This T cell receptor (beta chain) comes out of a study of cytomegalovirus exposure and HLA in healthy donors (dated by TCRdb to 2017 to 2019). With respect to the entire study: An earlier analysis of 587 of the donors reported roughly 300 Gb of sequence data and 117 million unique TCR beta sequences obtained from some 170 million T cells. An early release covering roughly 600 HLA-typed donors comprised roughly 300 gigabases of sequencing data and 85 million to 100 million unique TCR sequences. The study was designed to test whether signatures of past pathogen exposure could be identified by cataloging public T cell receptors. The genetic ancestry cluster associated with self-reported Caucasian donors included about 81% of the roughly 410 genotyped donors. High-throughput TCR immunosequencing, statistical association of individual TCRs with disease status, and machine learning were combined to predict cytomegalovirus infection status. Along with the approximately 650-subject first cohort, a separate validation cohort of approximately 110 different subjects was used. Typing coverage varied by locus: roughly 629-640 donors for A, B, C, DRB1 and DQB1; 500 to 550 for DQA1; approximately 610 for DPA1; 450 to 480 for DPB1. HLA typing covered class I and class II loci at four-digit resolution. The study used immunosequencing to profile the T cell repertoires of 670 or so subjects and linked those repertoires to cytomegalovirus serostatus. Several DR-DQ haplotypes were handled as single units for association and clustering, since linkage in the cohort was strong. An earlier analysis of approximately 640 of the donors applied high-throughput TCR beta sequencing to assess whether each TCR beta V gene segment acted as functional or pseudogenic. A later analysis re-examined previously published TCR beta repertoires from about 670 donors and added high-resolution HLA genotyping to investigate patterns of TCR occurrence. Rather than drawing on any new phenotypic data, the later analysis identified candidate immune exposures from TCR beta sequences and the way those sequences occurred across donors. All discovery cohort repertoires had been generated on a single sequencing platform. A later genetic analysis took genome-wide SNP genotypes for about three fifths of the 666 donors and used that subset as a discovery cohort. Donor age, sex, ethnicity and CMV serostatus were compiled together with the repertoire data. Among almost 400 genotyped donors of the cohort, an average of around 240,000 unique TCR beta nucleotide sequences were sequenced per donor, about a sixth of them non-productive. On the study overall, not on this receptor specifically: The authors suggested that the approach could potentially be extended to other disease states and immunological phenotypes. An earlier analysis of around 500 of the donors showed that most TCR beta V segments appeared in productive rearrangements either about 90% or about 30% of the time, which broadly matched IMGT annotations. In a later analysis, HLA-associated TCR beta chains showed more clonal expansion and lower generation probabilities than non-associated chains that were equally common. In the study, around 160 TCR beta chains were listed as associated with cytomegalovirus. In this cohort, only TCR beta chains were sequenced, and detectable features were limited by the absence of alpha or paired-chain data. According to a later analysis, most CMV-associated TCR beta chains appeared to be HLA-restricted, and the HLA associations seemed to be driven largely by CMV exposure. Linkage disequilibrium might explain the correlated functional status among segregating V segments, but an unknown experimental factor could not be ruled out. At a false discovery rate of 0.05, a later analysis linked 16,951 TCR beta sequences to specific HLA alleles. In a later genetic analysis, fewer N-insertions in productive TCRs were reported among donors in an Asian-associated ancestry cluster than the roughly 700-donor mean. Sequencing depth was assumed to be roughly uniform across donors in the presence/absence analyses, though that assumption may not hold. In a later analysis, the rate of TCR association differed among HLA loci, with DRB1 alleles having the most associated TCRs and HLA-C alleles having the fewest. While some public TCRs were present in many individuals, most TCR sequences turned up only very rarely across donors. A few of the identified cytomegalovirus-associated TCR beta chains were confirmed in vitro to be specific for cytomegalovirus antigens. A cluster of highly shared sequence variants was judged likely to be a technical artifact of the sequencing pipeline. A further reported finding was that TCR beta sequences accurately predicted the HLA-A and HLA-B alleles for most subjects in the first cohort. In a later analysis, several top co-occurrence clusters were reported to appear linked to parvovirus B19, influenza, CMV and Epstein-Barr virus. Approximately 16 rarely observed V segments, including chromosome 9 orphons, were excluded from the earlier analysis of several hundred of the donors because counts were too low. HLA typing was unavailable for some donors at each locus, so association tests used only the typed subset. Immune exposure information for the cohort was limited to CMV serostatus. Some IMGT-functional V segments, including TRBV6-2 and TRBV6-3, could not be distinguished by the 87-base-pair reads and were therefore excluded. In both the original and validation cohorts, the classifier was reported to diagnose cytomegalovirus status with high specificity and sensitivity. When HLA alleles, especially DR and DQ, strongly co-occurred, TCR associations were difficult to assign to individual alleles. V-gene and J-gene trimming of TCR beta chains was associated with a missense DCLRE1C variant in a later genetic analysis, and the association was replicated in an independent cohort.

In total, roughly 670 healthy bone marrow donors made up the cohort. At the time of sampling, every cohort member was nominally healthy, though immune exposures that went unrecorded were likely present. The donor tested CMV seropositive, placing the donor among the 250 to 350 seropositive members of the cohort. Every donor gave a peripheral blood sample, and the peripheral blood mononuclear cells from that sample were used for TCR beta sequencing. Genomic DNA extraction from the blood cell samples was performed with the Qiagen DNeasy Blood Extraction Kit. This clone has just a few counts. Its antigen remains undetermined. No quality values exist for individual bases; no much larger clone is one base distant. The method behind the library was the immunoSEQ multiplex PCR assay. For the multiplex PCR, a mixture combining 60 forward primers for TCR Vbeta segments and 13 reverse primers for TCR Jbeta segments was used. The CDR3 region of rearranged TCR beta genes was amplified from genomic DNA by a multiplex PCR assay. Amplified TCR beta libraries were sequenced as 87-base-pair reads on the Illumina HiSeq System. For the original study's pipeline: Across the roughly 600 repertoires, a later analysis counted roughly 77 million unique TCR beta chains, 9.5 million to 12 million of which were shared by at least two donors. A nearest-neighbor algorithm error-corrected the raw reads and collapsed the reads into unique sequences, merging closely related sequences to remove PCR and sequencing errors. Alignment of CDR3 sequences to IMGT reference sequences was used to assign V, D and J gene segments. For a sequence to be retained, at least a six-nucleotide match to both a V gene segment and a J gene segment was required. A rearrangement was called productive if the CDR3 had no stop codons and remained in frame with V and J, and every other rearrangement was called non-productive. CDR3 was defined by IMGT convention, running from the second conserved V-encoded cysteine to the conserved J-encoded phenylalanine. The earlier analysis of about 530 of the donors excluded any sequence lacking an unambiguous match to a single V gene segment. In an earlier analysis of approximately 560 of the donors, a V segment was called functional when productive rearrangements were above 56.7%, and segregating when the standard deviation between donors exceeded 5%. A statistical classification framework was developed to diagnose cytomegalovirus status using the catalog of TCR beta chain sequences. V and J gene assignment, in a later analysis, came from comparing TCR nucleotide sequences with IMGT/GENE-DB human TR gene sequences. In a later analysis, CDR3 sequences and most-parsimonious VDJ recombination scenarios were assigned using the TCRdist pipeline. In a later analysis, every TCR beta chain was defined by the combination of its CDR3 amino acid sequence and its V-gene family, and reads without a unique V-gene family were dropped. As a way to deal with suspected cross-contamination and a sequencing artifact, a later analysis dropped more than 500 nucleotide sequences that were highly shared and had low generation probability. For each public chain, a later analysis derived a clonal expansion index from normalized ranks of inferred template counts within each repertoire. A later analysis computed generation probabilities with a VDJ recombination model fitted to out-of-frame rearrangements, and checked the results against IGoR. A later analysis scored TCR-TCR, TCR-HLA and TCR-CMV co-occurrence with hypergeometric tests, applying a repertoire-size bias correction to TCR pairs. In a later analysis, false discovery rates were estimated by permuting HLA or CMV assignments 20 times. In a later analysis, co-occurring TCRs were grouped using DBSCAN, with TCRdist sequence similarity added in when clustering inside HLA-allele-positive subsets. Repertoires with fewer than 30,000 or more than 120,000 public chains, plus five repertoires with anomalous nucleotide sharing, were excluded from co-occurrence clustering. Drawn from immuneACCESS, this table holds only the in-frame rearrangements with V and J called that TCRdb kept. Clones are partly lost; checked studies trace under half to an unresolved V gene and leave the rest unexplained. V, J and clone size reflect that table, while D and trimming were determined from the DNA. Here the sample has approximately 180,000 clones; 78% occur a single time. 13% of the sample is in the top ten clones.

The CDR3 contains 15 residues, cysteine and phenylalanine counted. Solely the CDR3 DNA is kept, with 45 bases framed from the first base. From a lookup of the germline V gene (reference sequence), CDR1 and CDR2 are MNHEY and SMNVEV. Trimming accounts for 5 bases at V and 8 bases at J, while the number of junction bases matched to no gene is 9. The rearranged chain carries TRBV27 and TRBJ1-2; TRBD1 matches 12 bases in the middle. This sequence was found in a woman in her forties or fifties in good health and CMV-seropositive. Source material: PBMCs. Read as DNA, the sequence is TGTGCCAGCAGTCCCGGGACAGGGGGCCGGGGAGGCTACACCTTC. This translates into CASSPGTGGRGGYTF.